One and the same sample provided the 8 T cell receptor beta chains below, sequenced in a study of cytomegalovirus exposure and HLA in healthy donors. 13 Jbeta primers and 60 Vbeta primers were used for the PCR. Sequenced by immunoSEQ multiplex PCR; TCRdb stores in-frame clones only, minus some. This sample has some 200,000 clones, with over 80% found just once. The sequenced sample consisted of PBMCs. Every receptor here comes from a man aged 40-49 years in good health and CMV-seropositive.

The sample holds a few counts of this clone. This sequence joins TRBV5-6 and TRBJ2-4; 9 nucleotides agree with TRBD2. V shed 2 bases and J 7 bases; nucleotides not matched to a gene: 7. CDR1 SGHDT and CDR2 YYEEEE come from the germline V gene. The CDR3 extends over 15 amino acids. CDR3 nucleotides: TGTGCCAGCAGCTTTAGGGCGGGGGGGTGGAACATTCAGTACTTC. Translation gives CASSFRAGGWNIQYF.

The chain uses TRBV5-1 and TRBJ2-1; TRBD2 matches at 9 bases. V trimming: 0 bases; J trimming: 13 bases; junction bases outside the gene matches: 2. The CDR3 loop spans 12 amino acids. Germline V CDR1 and CDR2: SGHRS, YFSETQ. In DNA, the CDR3 is TGCGCCAGCAGCTTGGCAGGGACTAGCCAGTTCTTC. Translation: CASSLAGTSQFF.

This chain links TRBV9 with TRBJ2-3; D perhaps matches TRBD2 (5 bases). V lost 4 bases, J lost 4 bases, and 7 bases lay in between. Looked up from germline, CDR1 is SGDLS and CDR2 is YYNGEE. The CDR3 contains 12 residues. The CDR3 nucleotides read TGTGCCAGCAGCCCCGGGGCAGATACGCAGTATTTT. Translating it yields CASSPGADTQYF.

The chain combines TRBV5-1 with TRBJ1-1; tentative D call: TRBD1 (5 bases). From germline, CDR1 is SGHRS and CDR2 YFSETQ. The V and J ends lost 4 bases and 0 bases respectively, with 10 bases between them. This CDR3 has 14 amino acids. Here the CDR3 reads CASSEGLMNTEAFF. DNA for the CDR3: TGCGCCAGCAGCGAGGGACTGATGAACACTGAAGCTTTCTTT.

The rearrangement uses TRBV28 and TRBJ2-7; D is unclear. Germline assignment: CDR1 MDHEN and CDR2 SYDVKM. CDR3 size: 16 residues. Trimming took off 1 base at V and 0 bases at J, with 13 bases between the two ends. The CDR3 region has the DNA TGTGCCAGCAGTTTATACCGTTCACAGAACTCCTACGAGCAGTACTTC. Translated: CASSLYRSQNSYEQYF. Filled out from reference TRBV28 and TRBJ2-7, the complete variable domain reads DVKVTQSSRYLVKRTGEKVFLECVQDMDHENMFWYRQDPGLGLRLIYFSYDVKMKEKGDIPEGYSVSREKKERFSLILESASTNQTSMYLCASSLYRSQNSYEQYFGPGTRLTVT.

CDR3 protein: CASLHGGYSGGNEQFF. The CDR3 DNA sequence: TGTGCCAGCTTACACGGGGGTTACTCAGGGGGCAATGAGCAGTTCTTC. The genes are TRBV7-2 and TRBJ2-1; a weak D match, TRBD1 (7 bases). Germline V gene data show CDR1 as SGHTA and CDR2 as FQGNSA. With 8 bases removed from V and 6 bases from J, the gap between germline ends came to 23 bases. This CDR3 is built from 16 residues.

V usage is TRBV4-1 and J usage is TRBJ1-5; 9 positions match TRBD1. The germline CDR1 and CDR2 sequences are MGHRA and YSYEKL. The trim removed 0 bases at V and 0 bases at J, leaving 6 bases unmatched. The CDR3 length is 18 residues. CDR3 loop: CASSQDGDRDNSNQPQHF. In DNA, the CDR3 is TGCGCCAGCAGCCAAGACGGGGACAGGGACAATAGCAATCAGCCCCAGCATTTT.

This rearrangement joins TRBV4-3 to TRBJ2-1; maybe TRBD2 (7 bases). This CDR3 is 19 amino acids long. V was trimmed by 4 bases and J by 3 bases, leaving 25 bases between them. Germline CDR1 reads LGHNA; CDR2 reads YSLEER. In nucleotides, the CDR3 is TGCGCCAGCAGCCTCCGGCTGGGGGGGGCCGGAGGGGGCTACAATGAGCAGTTCTTC. It is translated as CASSLRLGGAGGGYNEQFF.